This TCR beta chain is drawn from a study of high-grade serous ovarian cancer treatment subgroups. Study at large: On average, roughly 14,000 reads and 7,494 unique TCR beta rearrangements were obtained per sample. Findings and limits, study-wide: Only CDR3 was analyzed; CDR1 and CDR2 were not. Clonal relatedness tracked neoantigen level, and by trend copy number and mutation load. Tumors within one patient showed repertoire similarity of roughly 0.1 to 0.8.

Tumor samples were taken before definitive surgery or chemotherapy. Profiling relied on immunoSEQ multiplex PCR, and the TCRdb table lists in-frame clones only, not all of them. The data show 10,000 to 15,000 clones, with about 90% seen just once and approximately 3% held by the top ten. A note on this clone: Its antigen is unknown.

The CDR3 contains 15 residues. Germline CDR1 and CDR2: SGHTA and FQGNSA. V shed 4 bases, J shed 0 bases, and the junction held 3 bases outside the gene matches. This clonotype was obtained from a human donor with high-grade serous ovarian cancer. The chain carries TRBV7-2 and TRBJ1-1; 9 bases line up with TRBD1. Sequencing was carried out using tumor tissue. The CDR3, as DNA: TGTGCCAGCAGCTGGGGGGACAGGGTGAACACTGAAGCTTTCTTT. It specifies CASSWGDRVNTEAFF.